This entry features one TCR beta chain sequence. The antigen remains undetermined. The germline CDR1 and CDR2 sequences are KGHSH and LQKENI. The CDR3 has 15 amino acids. After removal of 4 bases from V and 6 bases from J, the junction contained 6 bases not matched to a gene. The record originates from a study of vaccination effects on CD4 cells after COVID-19. Turning to the study itself: Samples collected post-vaccine were obtained a median of 72 days after the second dose. Culturing of 2 million to 2.5 million PBMC per well took place with around 9.4 IU/ml IL-2 and approximately 9.1 ug/ml peptides.

Using immunoSEQ multiplex PCR, the repertoire was profiled, and TCRdb retains in-frame clones only, with some absent. Among some 69,000 clones listed, over 65% were seen once. Following culture for roughly 10 days, CD4+ T cells were isolated. Two-dose BNT162b2 or mRNA-1273 vaccination was given to participants. V and J are TRBV18 and TRBJ2-2; 9 bases are a match to TRBD2. Sample: CD4+ T cells from PBMCs cultured without peptide, taken after COVID-19 vaccination. This TCR was recovered from a human donor who received a COVID-19 vaccine. CDR3 in DNA: TGTGCCAGCTCACGGATAGCGGGGGCGTCCGGGGAGCTGTTTTTT. This translates into CASSRIAGASGELFF.